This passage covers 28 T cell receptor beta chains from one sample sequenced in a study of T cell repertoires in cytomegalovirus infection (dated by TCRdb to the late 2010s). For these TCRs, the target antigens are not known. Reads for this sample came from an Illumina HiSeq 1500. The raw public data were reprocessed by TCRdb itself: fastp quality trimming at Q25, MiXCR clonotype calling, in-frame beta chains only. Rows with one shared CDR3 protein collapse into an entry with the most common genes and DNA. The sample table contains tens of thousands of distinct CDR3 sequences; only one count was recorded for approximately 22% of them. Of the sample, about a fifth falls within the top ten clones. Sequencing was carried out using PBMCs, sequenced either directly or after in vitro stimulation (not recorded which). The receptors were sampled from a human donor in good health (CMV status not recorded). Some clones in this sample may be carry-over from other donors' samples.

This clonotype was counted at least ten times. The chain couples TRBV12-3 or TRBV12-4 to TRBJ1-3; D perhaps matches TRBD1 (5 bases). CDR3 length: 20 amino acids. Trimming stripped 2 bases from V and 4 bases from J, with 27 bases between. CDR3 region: CASSLWGVGTDLSPGNTIYF. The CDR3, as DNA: TGTGCCAGCAGTTTATGGGGCGTGGGGACCGACTTGTCCCCCGGAAACACCATATATTTT.

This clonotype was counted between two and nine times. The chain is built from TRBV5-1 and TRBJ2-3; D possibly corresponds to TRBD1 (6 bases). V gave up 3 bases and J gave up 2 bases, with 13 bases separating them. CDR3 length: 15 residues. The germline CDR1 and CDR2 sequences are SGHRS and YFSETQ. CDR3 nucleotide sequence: TGCGCCAGCAGCTCCTCCAGGGGTTCCACAGATACGCAGTATTTT. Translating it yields CASSSSRGSTDTQYF.

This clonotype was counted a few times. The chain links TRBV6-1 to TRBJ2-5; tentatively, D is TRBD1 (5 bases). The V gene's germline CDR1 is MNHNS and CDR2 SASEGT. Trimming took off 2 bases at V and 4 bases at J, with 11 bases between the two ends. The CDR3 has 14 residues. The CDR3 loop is CASSERQNRETQYF. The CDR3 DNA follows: TGTGCCAGCAGTGAAAGACAGAATAGAGAGACCCAGTACTTC.

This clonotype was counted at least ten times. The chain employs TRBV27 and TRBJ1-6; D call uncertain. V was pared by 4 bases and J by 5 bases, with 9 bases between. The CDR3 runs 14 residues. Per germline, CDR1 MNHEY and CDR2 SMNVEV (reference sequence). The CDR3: CASSWNRDNSPLHF. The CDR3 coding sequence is TGTGCCAGCAGTTGGAACAGAGATAATTCACCCCTCCACTTT.

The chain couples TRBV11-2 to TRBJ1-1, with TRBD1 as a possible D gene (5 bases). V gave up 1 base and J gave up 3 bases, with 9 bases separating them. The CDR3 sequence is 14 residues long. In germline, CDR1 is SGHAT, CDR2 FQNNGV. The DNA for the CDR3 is TGTGCCAGCAGCTTAGTTGGGGGACACACTGAAGCTTTCTTT. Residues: CASSLVGGHTEAFF.

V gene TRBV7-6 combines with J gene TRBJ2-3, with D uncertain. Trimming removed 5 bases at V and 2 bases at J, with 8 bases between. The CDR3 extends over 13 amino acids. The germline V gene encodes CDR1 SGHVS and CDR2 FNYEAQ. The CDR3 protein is CASSTSTTDTQYF. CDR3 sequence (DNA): TGTGCCAGCAGCACCTCAACCACAGATACGCAGTATTTT.

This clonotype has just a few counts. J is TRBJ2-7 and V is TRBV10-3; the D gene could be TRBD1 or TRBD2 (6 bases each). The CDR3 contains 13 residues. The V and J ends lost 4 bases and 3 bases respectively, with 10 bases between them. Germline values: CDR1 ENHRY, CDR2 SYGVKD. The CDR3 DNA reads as TGTGCCATCAGTGGAAGGGGGGTCTACGAGCAGTACTTC. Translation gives CAISGRGVYEQYF.

CDR3 sequence: CASSRAGGTGELFF. The CDR3 coding sequence is TGTGCCAGCAGCCGGGCGGGAGGCACCGGGGAGCTGTTTTTT. The chain uses TRBV7-9 and TRBJ2-2, with 8 bases matching TRBD2. V shed 5 bases, J shed 4 bases, and the junction held 3 bases outside the gene matches. This CDR3 spans 14 amino acids. Germline V gene data show CDR1 as SEHNR and CDR2 as FQNEAQ (reference sequence).

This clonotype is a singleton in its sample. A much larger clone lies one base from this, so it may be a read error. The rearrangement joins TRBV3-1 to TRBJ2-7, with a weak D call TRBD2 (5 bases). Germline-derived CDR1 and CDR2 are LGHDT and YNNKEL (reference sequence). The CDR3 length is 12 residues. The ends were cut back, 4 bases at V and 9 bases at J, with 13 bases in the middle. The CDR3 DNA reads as TGTGCCAGCAGCCCGACGGGAAGGAGGCAGTACTTC. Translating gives CASSPTGRRQYF.

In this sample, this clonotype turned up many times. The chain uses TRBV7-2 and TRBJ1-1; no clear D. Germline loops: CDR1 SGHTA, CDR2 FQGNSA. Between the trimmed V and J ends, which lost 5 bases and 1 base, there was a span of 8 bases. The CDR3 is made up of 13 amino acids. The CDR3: CASSQIANTEAFF. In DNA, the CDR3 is TGTGCCAGCAGCCAAATTGCGAACACTGAAGCTTTCTTT.

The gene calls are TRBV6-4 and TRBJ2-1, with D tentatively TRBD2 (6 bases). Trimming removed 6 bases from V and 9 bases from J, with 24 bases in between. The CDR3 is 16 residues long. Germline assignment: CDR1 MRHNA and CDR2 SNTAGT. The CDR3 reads CASSQEPGVGSSEQFF. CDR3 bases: TGTGCCAGCAGCCAGGAACCGGGGGTCGGGTCTAGTGAGCAGTTCTTC.

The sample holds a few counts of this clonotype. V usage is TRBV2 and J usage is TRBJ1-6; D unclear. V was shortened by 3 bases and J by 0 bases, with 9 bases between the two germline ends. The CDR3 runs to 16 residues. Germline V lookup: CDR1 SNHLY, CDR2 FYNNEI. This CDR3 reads CASSDSQSSYNSPLHF. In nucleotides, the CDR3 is TGTGCCAGCAGTGACAGCCAGAGCTCCTATAATTCACCCCTCCACTTT. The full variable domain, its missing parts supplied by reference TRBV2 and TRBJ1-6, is EPEVTQTPSHQVTQMGQEVILRCVPISNHLYFYWYRQILGQKVEFLVSFYNNEISEKSEIFDDQFSVERPDGSNFTLKIRSTKLEDSAMYFCASSDSQSSYNSPLHFGNGTRLTVT.

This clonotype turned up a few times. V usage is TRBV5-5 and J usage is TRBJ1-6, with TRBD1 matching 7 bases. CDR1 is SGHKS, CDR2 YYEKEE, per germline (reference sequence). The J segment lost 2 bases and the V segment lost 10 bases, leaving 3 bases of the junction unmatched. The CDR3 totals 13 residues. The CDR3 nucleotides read TGTGCCGGAGGGACAGCCTATAATTCACCCCTCCACTTT. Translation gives CAGGTAYNSPLHF. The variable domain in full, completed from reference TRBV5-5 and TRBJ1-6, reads DAGVTQSPTHLIKTRGQQVTLRCSPISGHKSVSWYQQVLGQGPQFIFQYYEKEERGRGNFPDRFSARQFPNYSSELNVNALLLGDSALYLCAGGTAYNSPLHFGNGTRLTVT.

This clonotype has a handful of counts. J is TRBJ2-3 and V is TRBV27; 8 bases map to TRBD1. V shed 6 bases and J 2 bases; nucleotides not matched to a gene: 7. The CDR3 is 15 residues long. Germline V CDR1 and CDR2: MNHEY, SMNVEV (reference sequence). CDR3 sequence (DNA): TGTGCCAGCAGCTCCCCGGGACAGGTCACAGATACGCAGTATTTT. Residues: CASSSPGQVTDTQYF.

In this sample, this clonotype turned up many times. This CDR3 reads CASSPVGGPYEQYF. The CDR3 bases are TGTGCCAGCAGCCCCGTAGGGGGCCCCTACGAGCAGTACTTC. The rearrangement uses TRBV12-3 or TRBV12-4 and TRBJ2-7, with TRBD1 matching 7 bases. V shed 6 bases, J shed 2 bases, and the junction held 7 bases outside the gene matches. This CDR3 has 14 amino acids.

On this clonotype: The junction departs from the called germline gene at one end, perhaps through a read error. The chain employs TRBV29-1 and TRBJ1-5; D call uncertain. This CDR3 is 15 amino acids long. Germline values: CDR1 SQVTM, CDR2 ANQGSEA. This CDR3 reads CSVKEGGSSNHPQHF. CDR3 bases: TGCAGCGTAAAGGAGGGAGGGAGTAGCAATCATCCCCAGCATTTT.

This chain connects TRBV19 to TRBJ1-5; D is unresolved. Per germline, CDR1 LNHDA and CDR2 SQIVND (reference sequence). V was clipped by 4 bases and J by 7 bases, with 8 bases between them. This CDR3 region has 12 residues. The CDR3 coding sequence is TGTGCCAGTAGTAAAGAGGAGCAGCCCCAGCATTTT. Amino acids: CASSKEEQPQHF.

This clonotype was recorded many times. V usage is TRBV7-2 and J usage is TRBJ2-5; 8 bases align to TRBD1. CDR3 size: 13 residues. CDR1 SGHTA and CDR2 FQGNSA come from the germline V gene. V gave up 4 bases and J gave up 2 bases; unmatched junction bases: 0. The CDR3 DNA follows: TGTGCCAGCAGCTGGACAGGGCAAGAGACCCAGTACTTC. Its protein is CASSWTGQETQYF.

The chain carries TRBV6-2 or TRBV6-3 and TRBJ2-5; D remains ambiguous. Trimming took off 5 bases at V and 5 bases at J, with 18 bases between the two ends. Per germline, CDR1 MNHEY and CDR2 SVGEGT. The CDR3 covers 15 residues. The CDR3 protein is CASSPDDRVWETQYF. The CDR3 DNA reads TGTGCCAGCAGTCCCGACGACCGCGTCTGGGAGACCCAGTACTTC.

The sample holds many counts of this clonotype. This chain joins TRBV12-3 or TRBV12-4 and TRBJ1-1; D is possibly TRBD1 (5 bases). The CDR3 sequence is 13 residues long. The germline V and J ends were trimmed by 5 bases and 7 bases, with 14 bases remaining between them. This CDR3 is CASSPIFDSEAFF. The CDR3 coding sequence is TGTGCCAGCAGTCCAATATTCGACAGTGAAGCTTTCTTT.

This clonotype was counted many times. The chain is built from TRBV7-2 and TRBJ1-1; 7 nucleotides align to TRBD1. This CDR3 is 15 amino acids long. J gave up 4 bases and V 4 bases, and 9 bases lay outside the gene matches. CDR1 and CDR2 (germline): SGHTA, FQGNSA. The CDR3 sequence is CASSYRSDRVTEAFF. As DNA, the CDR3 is TGTGCCAGCAGCTATAGGTCCGACAGGGTCACTGAAGCTTTCTTT.

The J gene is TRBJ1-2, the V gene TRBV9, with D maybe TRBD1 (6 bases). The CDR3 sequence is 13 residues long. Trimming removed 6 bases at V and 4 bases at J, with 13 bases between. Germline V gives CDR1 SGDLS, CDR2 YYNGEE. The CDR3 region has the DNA TGTGCCAGCACACAGGGAATAAGCTATGGCTACACCTTC. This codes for CASTQGISYGYTF.

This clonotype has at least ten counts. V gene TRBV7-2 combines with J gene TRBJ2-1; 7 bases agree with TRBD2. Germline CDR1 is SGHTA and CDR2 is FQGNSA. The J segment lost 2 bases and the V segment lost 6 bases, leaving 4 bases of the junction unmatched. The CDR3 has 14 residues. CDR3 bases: TGTGCCAGCAGGGATAGCGGGCCCTACAATGAGCAGTTCTTC. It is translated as CASRDSGPYNEQFF.

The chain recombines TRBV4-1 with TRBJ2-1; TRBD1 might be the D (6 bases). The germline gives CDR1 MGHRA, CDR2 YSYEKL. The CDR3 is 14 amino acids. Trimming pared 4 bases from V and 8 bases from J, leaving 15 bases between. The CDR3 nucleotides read TGCGCCAGCAGCCCAGATGGCAGGGGCGATGAGCAGTTCTTC. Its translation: CASSPDGRGDEQFF.

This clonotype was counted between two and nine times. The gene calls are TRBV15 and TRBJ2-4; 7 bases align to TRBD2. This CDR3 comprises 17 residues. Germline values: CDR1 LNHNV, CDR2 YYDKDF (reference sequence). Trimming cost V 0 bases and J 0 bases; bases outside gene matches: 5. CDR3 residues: CATSRDVAGRAKNIQYF. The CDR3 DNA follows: TGTGCCACCAGCAGAGATGTAGCGGGCAGAGCCAAAAACATTCAGTACTTC.

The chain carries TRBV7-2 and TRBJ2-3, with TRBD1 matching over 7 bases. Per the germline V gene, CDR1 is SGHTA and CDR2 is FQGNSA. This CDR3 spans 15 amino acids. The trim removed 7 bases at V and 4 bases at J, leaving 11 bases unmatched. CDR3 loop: CASTPEDRLPDTQYF. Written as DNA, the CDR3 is TGTGCCAGCACCCCCGAGGACAGGTTACCAGATACGCAGTATTTT.

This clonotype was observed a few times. CDR3 sequence (DNA): TGTGCCAGCAGTGATACAGGGTTTATTCAGCCCCAGCATTTT. It translates to CASSDTGFIQPQHF. The chain links TRBV2 to TRBJ1-5; tentatively, D is TRBD1 (6 bases). CDR3 length equals 14 residues. Germline V lookup: CDR1 SNHLY, CDR2 FYNNEI. V was trimmed by 3 bases and J by 6 bases, leaving 12 bases between them.

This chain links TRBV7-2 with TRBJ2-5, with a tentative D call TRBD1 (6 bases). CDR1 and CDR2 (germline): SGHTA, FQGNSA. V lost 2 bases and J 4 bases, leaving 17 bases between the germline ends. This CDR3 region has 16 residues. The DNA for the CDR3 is TGTGCCAGCAGCTTATTTAAACAGGGAGTCGGAGAGACCCAGTACTTC. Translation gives CASSLFKQGVGETQYF.